Listed below are T cell receptor beta chains from one sample, sequenced in a study of vaccination effects on CD4 cells after COVID-19. Their cognate antigens are unknown. Profiling relied on immunoSEQ multiplex PCR, and the TCRdb table lists in-frame clones only, not all of them. The data hold tens of thousands of clones, with about four fifths observed a single time. The specimen was CD4+ T cells from PBMCs cultured with HCoV-NL63 spike peptides, collected before COVID-19 vaccination. The receptors come from a human donor who received a COVID-19 vaccine. Both conserved end residues are part of each CDR3. The D gene is left open where the match is weak. Only part of the rows carry a size: once, few, many, or a class if the clone is expanded.

J gene,clone size,V gene,D gene,CDR3 protein,CDR3 DNA
TRBJ1-2,NA,TRBV6-5,TRBD1,CASSYLTGGGYGYTF,TGTGCCAGCAGTTACCTTACAGGGGGAGGCTATGGCTACACCTTC
TRBJ1-6,NA,TRBV7-2,NA,CASSPIWGEGSPLHF,TGTGCCAGCAGCCCCATTTGGGGGGAGGGTTCACCCCTCCACTTT
TRBJ2-6,NA,TRBV7-2,NA,CALSLWQGTGANVLTF,TGTGCACTCAGCTTATGGCAGGGGACTGGGGCCAACGTCCTGACTTTC
TRBJ2-2,NA,TRBV4-3,NA,CASSLLQGTGELFF,TGCGCCAGCAGCCTCTTACAGGGTACCGGGGAGCTGTTTTTT
TRBJ2-6,NA,TRBV6-6,NA,CASILGFEANVLTF,TGTGCCAGCATTTTAGGGTTTGAGGCCAACGTCCTGACTTTC
TRBJ2-6,once,TRBV7-3,TRBD2,CASSRGGAGANVLTF,TGTGCCAGCAGCCGGGGGGGGGCTGGGGCCAACGTCCTGACTTTC
TRBJ2-3,NA,TRBV29-1,TRBD2,CSVDSGGAVTDTQYF,TGCAGCGTTGATAGCGGGGGGGCGGTCACAGATACGCAGTATTTT
TRBJ2-1,NA,TRBV7-2,NA,CASSLGAEDNEQFF,TGTGCCAGCAGCTTAGGGGCAGAGGACAATGAGCAGTTCTTC
TRBJ1-4,NA,TRBV4-1,NA,CASSQGASGLVEKLFF,TGCGCCAGCAGCCAAGGGGCCTCAGGGCTCGTCGAAAAACTGTTTTTT
TRBJ1-3,once,TRBV29-1,NA,CSVSEHSGNTIYF,TGCAGCGTTTCCGAGCACTCTGGAAACACCATATATTTT
TRBJ2-5,NA,TRBV10-1,NA,CASSGTGRETQYF,TGCGCCAGCAGTGGAACGGGGAGAGAGACCCAGTACTTC
TRBJ2-2,few,TRBV9,NA,CASSVGGERSGELFF,TGTGCCAGCAGCGTAGGGGGGGAGAGGTCCGGGGAGCTGTTTTTT
TRBJ2-5,NA,TRBV18,NA,CASSPQQAEETQYF,TGTGCCAGCTCACCCCAGCAGGCCGAAGAGACCCAGTACTTC
TRBJ2-2,NA,TRBV5-1,TRBD2,CASSEASGDTGELFF,TGCGCCAGCAGCGAGGCTAGCGGGGACACCGGGGAGCTGTTTTTT
TRBJ1-5,NA,TRBV6-4,NA,CASAAGPNQPQHF,TGTGCCAGCGCAGCAGGGCCGAATCAGCCCCAGCATTTT
TRBJ2-2,NA,TRBV25-1,NA,CASSEAGARELFF,TGTGCCAGCAGTGAGGCGGGGGCCCGGGAGCTGTTTTTT
TRBJ1-1,NA,TRBV10-3,TRBD1,CAISQSHRGATEAFF,TGTGCCATCAGTCAGTCACACAGGGGCGCCACTGAAGCTTTCTTT
TRBJ2-3,NA,TRBV19,NA,CASSMRRHSSTDTQYF,TGTGCCAGTAGTATGCGCAGACATTCTAGCACAGATACGCAGTATTTT
TRBJ1-1,NA,TRBV24-1,NA,CATSDSGTVNTEAFF,TGTGCCACCAGTGATTCGGGGACGGTGAACACTGAAGCTTTCTTT
TRBJ2-5,NA,TRBV9,NA,CASSADIDLAVRETQYF,TGTGCCAGCAGCGCAGATATCGATTTAGCGGTCCGGGAGACCCAGTACTTC
TRBJ1-1,NA,TRBV14,TRBD1,CASSTKTGIAEAFF,TGTGCCAGCAGCACCAAGACAGGGATCGCTGAAGCTTTCTTT
TRBJ1-5,NA,TRBV19,NA,CASSMGLISNQPQHF,TGTGCCAGTAGTATGGGACTGATCAGCAATCAGCCCCAGCATTTT
TRBJ1-2,NA,TRBV6-5,NA,CASRPNSNYGYTF,TGTGCCAGCAGACCGAACTCTAACTATGGCTACACCTTC
TRBJ1-2,NA,TRBV2,NA,CASLGTASFYGYTF,TGTGCCAGCTTGGGAACTGCCTCTTTCTATGGCTACACCTTC
TRBJ1-3,NA,TRBV6-1,NA,CASSEGHYLSGNTIYF,TGTGCCAGCAGTGAAGGCCACTACCTCTCTGGAAACACCATATATTTT
TRBJ2-1,once,TRBV24-1,NA,CATSVGGYNEQFF,TGTGCCACCAGTGTAGGGGGGTACAATGAGCAGTTCTTC
TRBJ1-6,NA,TRBV9,NA,CASSEGGGGYNSPLHF,TGTGCCAGCAGCGAGGGGGGCGGGGGTTACAATTCACCCCTCCACTTT
TRBJ1-6,once,TRBV6-2/TRBV6-3,NA,CASSSWVGRHNTFPLHF,TGTGCCAGCAGTTCGTGGGTCGGGCGACACAACACGTTTCCCCTCCACTTT
TRBJ1-6,few,TRBV4-3,TRBD1,CASSQGDRDNSPLHF,TGCGCCAGCAGCCAGGGGGACAGGGATAATTCACCCCTCCACTTT
TRBJ1-2,few,TRBV5-1,NA,CASGQTNYGYTF,TGCGCCAGCGGGCAGACTAACTATGGCTACACCTTC
TRBJ2-2,NA,TRBV4-1,TRBD2,CASSPQIAGGSSGELFF,TGCGCCAGCAGCCCACAAATAGCGGGGGGGTCTTCCGGGGAGCTGTTTTTT